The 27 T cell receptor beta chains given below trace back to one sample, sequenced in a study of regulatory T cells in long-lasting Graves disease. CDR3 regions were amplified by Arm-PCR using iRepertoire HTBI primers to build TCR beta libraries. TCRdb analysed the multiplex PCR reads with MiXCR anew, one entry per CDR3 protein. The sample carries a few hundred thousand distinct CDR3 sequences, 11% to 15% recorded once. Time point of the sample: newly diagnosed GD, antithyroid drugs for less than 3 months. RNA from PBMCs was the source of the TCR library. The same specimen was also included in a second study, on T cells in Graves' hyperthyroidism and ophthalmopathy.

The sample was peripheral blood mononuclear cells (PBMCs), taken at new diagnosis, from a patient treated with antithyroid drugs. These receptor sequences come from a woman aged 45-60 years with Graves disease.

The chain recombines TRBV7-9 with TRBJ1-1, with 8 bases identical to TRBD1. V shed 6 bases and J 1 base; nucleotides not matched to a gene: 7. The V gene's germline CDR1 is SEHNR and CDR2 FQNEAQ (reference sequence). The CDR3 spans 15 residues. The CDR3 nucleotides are TGTGCCAGCAGGACAGGGGAATACTCGAACACTGAAGCTTTCTTT. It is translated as CASRTGEYSNTEAFF.

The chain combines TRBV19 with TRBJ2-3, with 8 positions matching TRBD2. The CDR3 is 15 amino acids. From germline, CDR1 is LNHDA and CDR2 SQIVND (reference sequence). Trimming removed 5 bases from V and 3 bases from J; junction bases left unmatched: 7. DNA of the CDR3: TGTGCCAGTAGTCCGCTTAGCGGGACGACAGATACGCAGTATTTT. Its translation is CASSPLSGTTDTQYF.

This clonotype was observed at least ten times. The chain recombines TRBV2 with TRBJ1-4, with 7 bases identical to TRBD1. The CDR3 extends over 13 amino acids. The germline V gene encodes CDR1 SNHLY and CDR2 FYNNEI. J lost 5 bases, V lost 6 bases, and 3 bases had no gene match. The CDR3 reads CASSDRANEKLFF. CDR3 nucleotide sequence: TGTGCCAGCAGCGACAGGGCAAATGAAAAACTGTTTTTT.

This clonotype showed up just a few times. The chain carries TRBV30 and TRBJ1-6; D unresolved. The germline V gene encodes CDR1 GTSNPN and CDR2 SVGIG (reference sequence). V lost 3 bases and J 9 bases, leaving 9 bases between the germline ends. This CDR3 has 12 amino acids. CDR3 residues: CAWRNGPSPLHF. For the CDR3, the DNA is TGTGCCTGGAGAAACGGACCTTCACCCCTCCACTTT.

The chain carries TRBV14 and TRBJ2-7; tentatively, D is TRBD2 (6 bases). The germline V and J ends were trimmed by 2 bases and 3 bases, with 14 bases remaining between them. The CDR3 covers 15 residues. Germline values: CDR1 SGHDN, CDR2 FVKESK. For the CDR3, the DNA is TGTGCCAGCAGCCAATGGGCTAGCGCCAACTACGAGCAGTACTTC. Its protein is CASSQWASANYEQYF. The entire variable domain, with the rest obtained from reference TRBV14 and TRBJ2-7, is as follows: EAGVTQFPSHSVIEKGQTVTLRCDPISGHDNLYWYRRVMGKEIKFLLHFVKESKQDESGMPNNRFLAERTGGTYSTLKVQPAELEDSGVYFCASSQWASANYEQYFGPGTRLTVT.

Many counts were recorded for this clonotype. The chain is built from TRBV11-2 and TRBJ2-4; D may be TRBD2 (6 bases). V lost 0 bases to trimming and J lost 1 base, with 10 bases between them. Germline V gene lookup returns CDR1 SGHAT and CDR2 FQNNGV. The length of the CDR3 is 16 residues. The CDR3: CASSLEAGFAKNIQYF. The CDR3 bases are TGTGCCAGCAGCTTAGAGGCGGGGTTTGCCAAAAACATTCAGTACTTC.

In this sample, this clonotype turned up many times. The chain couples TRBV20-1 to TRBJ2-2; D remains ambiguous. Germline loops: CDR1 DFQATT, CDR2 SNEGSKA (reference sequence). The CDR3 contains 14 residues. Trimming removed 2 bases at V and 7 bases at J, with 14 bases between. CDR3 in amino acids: CSARSRSLLGELFF. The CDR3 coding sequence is TGCAGTGCTAGATCAAGGAGCCTGCTCGGGGAGCTGTTTTTT.

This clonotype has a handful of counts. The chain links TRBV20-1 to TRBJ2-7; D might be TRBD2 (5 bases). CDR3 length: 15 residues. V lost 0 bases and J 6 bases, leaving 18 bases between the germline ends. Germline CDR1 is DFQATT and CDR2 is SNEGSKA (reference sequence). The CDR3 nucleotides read TGCAGTGCTAGAGATCGAACCGGGGTGACTCGCGAGCAGTACTTC. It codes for CSARDRTGVTREQYF.

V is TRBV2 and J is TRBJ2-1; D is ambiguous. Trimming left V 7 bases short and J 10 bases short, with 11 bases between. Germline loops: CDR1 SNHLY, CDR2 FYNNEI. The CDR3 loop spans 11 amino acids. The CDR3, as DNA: TGTGCCAGCAAGGCCCTAAGAGAGCAGTTCTTC. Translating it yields CASKALREQFF.

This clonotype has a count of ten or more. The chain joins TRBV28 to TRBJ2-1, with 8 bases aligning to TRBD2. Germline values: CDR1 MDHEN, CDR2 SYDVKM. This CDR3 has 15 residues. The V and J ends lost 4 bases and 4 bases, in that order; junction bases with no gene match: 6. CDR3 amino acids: CASSSSGGPYNEQFF. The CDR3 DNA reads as TGTGCCAGCAGTTCGAGCGGGGGTCCTTACAATGAGCAGTTCTTC. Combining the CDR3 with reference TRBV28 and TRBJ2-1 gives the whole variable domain DVKVTQSSRYLVKRTGEKVFLECVQDMDHENMFWYRQDPGLGLRLIYFSYDVKMKEKGDIPEGYSVSREKKERFSLILESASTNQTSMYLCASSSSGGPYNEQFFGPGTRLTVL.

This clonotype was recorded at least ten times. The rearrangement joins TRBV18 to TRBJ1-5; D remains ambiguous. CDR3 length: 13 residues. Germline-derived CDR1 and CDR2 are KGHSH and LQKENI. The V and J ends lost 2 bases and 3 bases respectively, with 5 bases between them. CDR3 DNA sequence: TGTGCCAGCTCACCAACAGACAATCAGCCCCAGCATTTT. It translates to CASSPTDNQPQHF.

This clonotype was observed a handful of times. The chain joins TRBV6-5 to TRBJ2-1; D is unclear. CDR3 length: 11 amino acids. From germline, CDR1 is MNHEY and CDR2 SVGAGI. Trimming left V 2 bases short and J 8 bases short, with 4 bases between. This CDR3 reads CASSYVDEQFF. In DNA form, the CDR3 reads TGTGCCAGCAGTTACGTGGATGAGCAGTTCTTC.

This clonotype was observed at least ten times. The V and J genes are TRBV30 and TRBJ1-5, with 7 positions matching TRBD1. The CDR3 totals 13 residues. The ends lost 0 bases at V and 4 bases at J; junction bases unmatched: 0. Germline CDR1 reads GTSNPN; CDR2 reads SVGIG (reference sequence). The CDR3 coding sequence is TGTGCCTGGAGTGTACAGGGGAATCAGCCCCAGCATTTT. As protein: CAWSVQGNQPQHF.

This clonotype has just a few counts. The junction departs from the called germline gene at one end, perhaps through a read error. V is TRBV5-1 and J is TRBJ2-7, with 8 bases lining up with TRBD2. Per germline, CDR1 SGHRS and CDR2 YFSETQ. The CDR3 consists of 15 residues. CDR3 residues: CAGSLQAGGFYEQYF. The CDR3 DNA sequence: TGCGCCGGCAGCCTCCAGGCGGGAGGCTTCTACGAGCAGTACTTC.

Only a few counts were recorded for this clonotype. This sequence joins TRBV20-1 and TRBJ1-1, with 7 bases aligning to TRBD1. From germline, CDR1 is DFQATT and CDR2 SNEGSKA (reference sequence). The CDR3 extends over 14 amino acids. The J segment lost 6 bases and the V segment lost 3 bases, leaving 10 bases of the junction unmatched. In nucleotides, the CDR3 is TGCAGTGCTAGGGCATCACAGGGGCTCGCTGAAGCTTTCTTT. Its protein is CSARASQGLAEAFF.

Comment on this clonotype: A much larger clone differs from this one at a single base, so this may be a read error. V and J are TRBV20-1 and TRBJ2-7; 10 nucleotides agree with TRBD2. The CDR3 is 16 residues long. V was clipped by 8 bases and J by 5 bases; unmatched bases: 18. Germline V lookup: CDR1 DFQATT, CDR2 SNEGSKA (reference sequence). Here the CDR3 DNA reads TGCAGTCGCGGGCGAACTCTAGCGGGAGAGGTTCACGAGCAGTACTTC. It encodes CSRGRTLAGEVHEQYF.

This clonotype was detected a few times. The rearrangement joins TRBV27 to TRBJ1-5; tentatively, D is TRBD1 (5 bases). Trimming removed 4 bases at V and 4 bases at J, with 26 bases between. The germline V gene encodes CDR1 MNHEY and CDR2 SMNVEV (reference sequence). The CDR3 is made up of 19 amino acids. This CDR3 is CASSSPRPGGVPLNQPQHF. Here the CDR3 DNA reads TGTGCCAGCAGTTCCCCCCGCCCCGGGGGGGTGCCCCTTAATCAGCCCCAGCATTTT.

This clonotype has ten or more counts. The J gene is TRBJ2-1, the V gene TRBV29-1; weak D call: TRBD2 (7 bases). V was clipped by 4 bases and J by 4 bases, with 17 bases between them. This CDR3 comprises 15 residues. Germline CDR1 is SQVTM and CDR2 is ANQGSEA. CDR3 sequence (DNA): TGCAGCGTTGGTTTCGGGGGAGGGGGTTACAATGAGCAGTTCTTC. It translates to CSVGFGGGGYNEQFF.

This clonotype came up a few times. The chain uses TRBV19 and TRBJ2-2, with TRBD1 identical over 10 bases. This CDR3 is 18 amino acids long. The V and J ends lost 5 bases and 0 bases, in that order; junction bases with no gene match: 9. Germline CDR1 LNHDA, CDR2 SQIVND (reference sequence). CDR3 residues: CASSLGTGAPANTGELFF. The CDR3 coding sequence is TGTGCCAGTAGTCTCGGGACAGGGGCCCCCGCGAACACCGGGGAGCTGTTTTTT.

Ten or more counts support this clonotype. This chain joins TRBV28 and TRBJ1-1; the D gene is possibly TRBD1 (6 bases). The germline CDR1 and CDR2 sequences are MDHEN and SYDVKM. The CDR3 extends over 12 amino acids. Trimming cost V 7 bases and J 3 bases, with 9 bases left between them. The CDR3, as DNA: TGTGCCAGCAAGGAGGGGGACACTGAAGCTTTCTTT. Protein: CASKEGDTEAFF.

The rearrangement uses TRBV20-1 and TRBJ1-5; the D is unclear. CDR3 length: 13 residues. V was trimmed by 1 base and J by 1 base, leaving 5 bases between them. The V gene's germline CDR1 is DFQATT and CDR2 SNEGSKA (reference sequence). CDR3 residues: CSARAISNQPQHF. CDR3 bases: TGCAGTGCTAGAGCGATCAGCAATCAGCCCCAGCATTTT.

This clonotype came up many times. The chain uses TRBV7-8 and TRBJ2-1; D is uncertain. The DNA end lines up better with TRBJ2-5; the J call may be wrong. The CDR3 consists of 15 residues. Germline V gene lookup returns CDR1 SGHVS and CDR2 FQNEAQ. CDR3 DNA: TGTGCCAGCAGCTTAGTTTGGGCTAGACAAGAGACCCAGTACTTC. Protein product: CASSLVWARQETQYF.

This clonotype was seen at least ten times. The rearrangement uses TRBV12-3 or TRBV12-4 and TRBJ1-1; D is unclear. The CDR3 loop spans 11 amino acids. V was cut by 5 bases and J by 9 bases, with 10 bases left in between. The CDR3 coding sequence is TGTGCCAGCAGTCAGAGGCGGCAAGCTTTCTTT. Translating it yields CASSQRRQAFF.

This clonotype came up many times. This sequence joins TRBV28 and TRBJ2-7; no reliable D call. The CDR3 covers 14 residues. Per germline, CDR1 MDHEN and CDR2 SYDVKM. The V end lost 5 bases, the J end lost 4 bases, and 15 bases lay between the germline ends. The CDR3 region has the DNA TGTGCCAGCAGTCTACTAAGAACGCCTTACGAGCAGTACTTC. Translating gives CASSLLRTPYEQYF.

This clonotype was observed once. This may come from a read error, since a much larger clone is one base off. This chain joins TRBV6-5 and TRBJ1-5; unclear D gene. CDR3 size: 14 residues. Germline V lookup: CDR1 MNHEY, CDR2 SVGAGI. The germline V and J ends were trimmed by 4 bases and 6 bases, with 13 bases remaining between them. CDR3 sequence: CASSSSTFSQPQHF. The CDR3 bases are TGTGCCAGCAGTTCATCGACATTTTCTCAGCCCCAGCATTTT.

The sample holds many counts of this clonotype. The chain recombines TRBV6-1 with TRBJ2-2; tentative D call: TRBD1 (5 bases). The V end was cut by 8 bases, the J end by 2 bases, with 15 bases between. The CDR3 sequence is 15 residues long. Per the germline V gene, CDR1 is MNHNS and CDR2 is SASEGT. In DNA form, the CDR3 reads TGTGCCAGCGGTAAGACAGTCGTAAACACCGGGGAGCTGTTTTTT. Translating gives CASGKTVVNTGELFF.

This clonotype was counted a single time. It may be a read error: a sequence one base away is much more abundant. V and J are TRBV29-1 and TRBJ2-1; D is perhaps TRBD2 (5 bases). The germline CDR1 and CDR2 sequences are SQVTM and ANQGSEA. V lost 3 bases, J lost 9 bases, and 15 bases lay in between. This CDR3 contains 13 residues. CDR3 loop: CSVEAGPRSEQFF. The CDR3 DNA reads TGCAGCGTTGAGGCGGGCCCTCGGAGTGAGCAGTTCTTC.